These 26 T cell receptor beta chains came from one sample sequenced in a study of blood T cell repertoires in COVID-19. Method: immunoSEQ multiplex PCR; TCRdb's copy keeps in-frame clones and lacks some. The table records roughly 250,000 clones, less than 90% of them present only once. Input material: PBMCs or T cells enriched from blood (not recorded which). All receptors come from a woman aged 50 to 65 who had recovered from COVID-19.

J is TRBJ2-2 and V is TRBV5-1, with 9 bases identical to TRBD1. The trim removed 5 bases at V and 1 base at J, leaving 6 bases unmatched. In germline, CDR1 is SGHRS, CDR2 YFSETQ. CDR3 size: 16 residues. Written as DNA, the CDR3 is TGCGCCAGCAGAGCAGGACAGGGGAAGAACACCGGGGAGCTGTTTTTT. Its protein is CASRAGQGKNTGELFF.

The CDR3 DNA sequence: TGTGCCAGCAGTTTTATGGGGAAGGACAGGGGACGCTATGGCTACACCTTC. This gives the protein CASSFMGKDRGRYGYTF. The rearrangement uses TRBV28 and TRBJ1-2, with 9 bases matching TRBD1. J gave up 4 bases and V 3 bases, and 12 bases lay outside the gene matches. Germline assignment: CDR1 MDHEN and CDR2 SYDVKM. The CDR3 runs to 17 residues.

This clone occurred a few times. The V and J genes are TRBV28 and TRBJ1-5; D ambiguous. This CDR3 is 13 amino acids long. The V and J ends lost 6 bases and 9 bases respectively, with 15 bases between them. Germline V gives CDR1 MDHEN, CDR2 SYDVKM. The CDR3 DNA follows: TGTGCCAGCAGCACTTTATCCCCACCGCCCCAGCATTTT. Its translation is CASSTLSPPPQHF.

The chain recombines TRBV28 with TRBJ1-2, with D tentatively TRBD1 (6 bases). The CDR3 length is 16 residues. Trimming pared 5 bases from V and 3 bases from J, leaving 19 bases between. Looked up from germline, CDR1 is MDHEN and CDR2 is SYDVKM. CDR3 residues: CASSPPGQQIYYGYTF. The CDR3 coding sequence is TGTGCCAGCAGTCCCCCCGGACAGCAGATCTACTATGGCTACACCTTC.

V usage is TRBV18 and J usage is TRBJ2-7; TRBD1 matches 7 bases. Trimming at V came to 8 bases and at J to 0 bases, leaving 10 bases not matched to a gene. The CDR3 runs to 15 residues. Per germline, CDR1 KGHSH and CDR2 LQKENI. This chain's CDR3 is CASTVTGQSSYEQYF. The DNA of the CDR3 is TGTGCCAGCACGGTAACGGGACAGAGCTCCTACGAGCAGTACTTC.

The chain uses TRBV5-6 and TRBJ2-5; 14 positions agree with TRBD2. The CDR3 length is 16 residues. Germline V lookup: CDR1 SGHDT, CDR2 YYEEEE. V lost 3 bases, J lost 4 bases, and 5 bases stayed unmatched. CDR3 DNA: TGTGCCAGCAGCTACGCGACTAGCGGGAGGGGAGAGACCCAGTACTTC. This encodes CASSYATSGRGETQYF.

This clone was picked up one time. The chain combines TRBV28 with TRBJ1-1; D unresolved. Germline lookup yields CDR1 MDHEN and CDR2 SYDVKM. Trimming cost V 7 bases and J 0 bases, with 12 bases left between them. The CDR3 is 14 residues long. CDR3 coding DNA: TGTGCCAGCATGTGGGCAGCTATGAACACTGAAGCTTTCTTT. Amino acids: CASMWAAMNTEAFF.

This clone was seen just once. V usage is TRBV5-1 and J usage is TRBJ1-3; the D gene is possibly TRBD1 (6 bases). This CDR3 region has 16 residues. Germline V gene data show CDR1 as SGHRS and CDR2 as YFSETQ. V lost 2 bases and J lost 0, with 12 bases in between. The CDR3 loop reads CASSLIGGSSGNTIYF. CDR3 sequence (DNA): TGCGCCAGCAGCTTAATAGGGGGATCCTCTGGAAACACCATATATTTT.

V is TRBV9 and J is TRBJ2-1; D is possibly TRBD2 (6 bases). CDR1 and CDR2 (germline): SGDLS, YYNGEE. The CDR3 is 15 residues long. Trimming removed 4 bases at V and 9 bases at J, with 20 bases between. The CDR3 DNA is TGTGCCAGCAGCCCCGGGACTGCTCTTGGTGGTGAGCAGTTCTTC. Protein sequence: CASSPGTALGGEQFF.

This CDR3 is CASSSEASRQPQHF. CDR3 in DNA: TGTGCCAGTAGTAGTGAGGCATCGCGGCAGCCCCAGCATTTT. This rearrangement joins TRBV19 to TRBJ1-5, with D unclear. The CDR3 covers 14 residues. Trimming left V 4 bases short and J 7 bases short, with 14 bases between. Germline loops: CDR1 LNHDA, CDR2 SQIVND (reference sequence).

As to this clone: The sample holds other DNA sequences that translate to the same CDR3. The chain combines TRBV3-1 (or the pseudogene TRBV3-2) with TRBJ1-5; D not certain. Germline V CDR1 and CDR2: LGHDT, YNNKEL (reference sequence). The CDR3 is 12 residues long. Trimming shortened V by 3 bases and J by 4 bases, and 4 bases separated the two germline ends. The CDR3 reads CASSQYNQPQHF. CDR3 sequence (DNA): TGTGCCAGCAGCCAGTATAATCAGCCCCAGCATTTT.

The rearrangement uses TRBV9 and TRBJ1-6, with 8 bases matching TRBD1. The trim removed 4 bases at V and 6 bases at J, leaving 6 bases unmatched. In germline, CDR1 is SGDLS, CDR2 YYNGEE. This CDR3 spans 15 amino acids. Written as DNA, the CDR3 is TGTGCCAGCAGCCCAACTGACAGGGGTAATTCACCCCTCCACTTT. Translating it yields CASSPTDRGNSPLHF.

J is TRBJ2-5 and V is TRBV5-1; TRBD2 matches 13 bases. The V gene's germline CDR1 is SGHRS and CDR2 YFSETQ. CDR3 size: 20 residues. Unmatched junction bases numbered 22, after V lost 2 bases and J lost 9 bases. CDR3 nucleotides: TGCGCCAGCAGCTTACGACGTACGACTAGCGGGAGGACCCCCGCCGCGTCCCAGTACTTC. Protein product: CASSLRRTTSGRTPAASQYF.

This chain joins TRBV27 and TRBJ2-2; 15 bases align to TRBD2. V trimming: 6 bases; J trimming: 7 bases; junction bases outside the gene matches: 6. Germline V gene sequence: CDR1 MNHEY, CDR2 SMNVEV (reference sequence). The CDR3 runs to 16 residues. CDR3 sequence (DNA): TGTGCCAGCAGCCGGGGACTAGCGGGAGGTGTCGGGGAGCTGTTTTTT. This codes for CASSRGLAGGVGELFF.

The chain combines TRBV28 with TRBJ2-7, with D possibly being TRBD1 (6 bases). CDR3 length: 15 amino acids. Germline CDR1 and CDR2: MDHEN and SYDVKM. V lost 5 bases and J lost 2, with 16 bases in between. The CDR3 sequence: CASSLTDRITYEQYF. Written as DNA, the CDR3 is TGTGCCAGCAGTCTCACCGACAGGATTACCTACGAGCAGTACTTC.

The chain combines TRBV6-5 with TRBJ1-6; the match to TRBD1 covers 7 bases. There are 15 residues in the CDR3. The V segment lost 7 bases and the J segment 2 bases; nucleotides outside the gene matches: 5. Germline V gives CDR1 MNHEY, CDR2 SVGAGI. The chain's CDR3 is CASTGGNTYNSPLHF. DNA of the CDR3: TGTGCCAGCACAGGGGGTAACACCTATAATTCACCCCTCCACTTT.

The gene calls are TRBV28 and TRBJ1-2; 7 nucleotides match TRBD1. The V and J ends lost 5 bases and 7 bases, in that order; junction bases with no gene match: 16. Germline loops: CDR1 MDHEN, CDR2 SYDVKM. CDR3 size: 16 residues. CDR3: CASSIVDITGAGGYTF. The CDR3 nucleotides are TGTGCCAGCAGTATTGTGGATATTACAGGGGCCGGTGGCTACACCTTC.

J is TRBJ2-6 and V is TRBV11-2; 8 positions agree with TRBD2. J gave up 4 bases and V 0 bases, and 5 bases lay outside the gene matches. The CDR3 sequence is 17 residues long. Germline CDR1 reads SGHAT; CDR2 reads FQNNGV. CDR3 region: CASSLDLSGVGANVLTF. DNA of the CDR3: TGTGCCAGCAGCTTAGATCTTAGCGGGGTCGGGGCCAACGTCCTGACTTTC.

V usage is TRBV11-2 and J usage is TRBJ2-1; 10 bases match TRBD1. The germline V gene has CDR1 SGHAT and CDR2 FQNNGV. The CDR3 totals 19 residues. V lost 1 base, J lost 7 bases, and 16 bases stayed unmatched. In nucleotides, the CDR3 is TGTGCCAGCAGCTTAGTTCCTGCTGGACAGGGGGTTTTGTGGAATGAGCAGTTCTTC. Protein product: CASSLVPAGQGVLWNEQFF.

The chain employs TRBV28 and TRBJ2-3; possible D gene TRBD2, 6 bases. This CDR3 is built from 12 residues. Germline values: CDR1 MDHEN, CDR2 SYDVKM. The V gene lost 6 bases and the J gene lost 4 bases, with 8 bases spanning the gap. The CDR3 DNA reads as TGTGCCAGCAGCCGCGGGGCAGATACGCAGTATTTT. The encoded protein is CASSRGADTQYF.

The rearrangement joins TRBV28 to TRBJ1-2, with D hard to call. Germline CDR1 reads MDHEN; CDR2 reads SYDVKM. CDR3 length equals 15 residues. V lost 2 bases to trimming and J lost 4 bases, with 14 bases between them. CDR3 coding DNA: TGTGCCAGCAGTTTAGTTCAGCCCCGGGGCTATGGCTACACCTTC. Translated: CASSLVQPRGYGYTF.

The gene calls are TRBV19 and TRBJ2-7, with D perhaps TRBD2 (5 bases). The CDR3 consists of 14 residues. CDR1 and CDR2 (germline): LNHDA, SQIVND (reference sequence). The V gene lost 0 bases and the J gene lost 3 bases, with 9 bases spanning the gap. CDR3 sequence: CASSIEVGNYEQYF. DNA for the CDR3: TGTGCCAGTAGTATAGAAGTCGGGAACTACGAGCAGTACTTC.

The gene calls are TRBV7-9 and TRBJ1-4; D not resolved. Trimming took off 8 bases at V and 0 bases at J, with 13 bases between the two ends. CDR3 length: 15 amino acids. Looked up from germline, CDR1 is SEHNR and CDR2 is FQNEAQ (reference sequence). CDR3 protein: CASGAYGATNEKLFF. DNA of the CDR3: TGTGCCAGCGGAGCTTACGGAGCAACTAATGAAAAACTGTTTTTT.

The rearrangement links TRBV24-1 to TRBJ2-1, with 8 bases lining up with TRBD2. V dropped 0 bases and J dropped 7; count of bases not matched to a gene: 7. There are 16 residues in the CDR3. Germline V lookup: CDR1 KGHDR, CDR2 SFDVKD. The DNA for the CDR3 is TGTGCCACCAGTGATTTGGCCAGCGGGAGTATGAATGAGCAGTTCTTC. Translated, it gives CATSDLASGSMNEQFF.

The chain combines TRBV15 with TRBJ1-3; D possibly corresponds to TRBD1 (5 bases). The CDR3 totals 15 residues. The ends were cut back, 5 bases at V and 0 bases at J, with 11 bases in the middle. Germline CDR1 LNHNV, CDR2 YYDKDF (reference sequence). CDR3 amino acids: CATSGTYRSGNTIYF. The CDR3 region has the DNA TGTGCCACCAGCGGGACTTATCGCTCTGGAAACACCATATATTTT.

The J gene is TRBJ2-5, the V gene TRBV3-1 (or the pseudogene TRBV3-2); tentative D call: TRBD2 (5 bases). Germline V gene lookup returns CDR1 LGHDT and CDR2 YNNKEL (reference sequence). Trimming removed 1 base at V and 4 bases at J, with 13 bases between. This CDR3 is built from 15 residues. The CDR3 DNA follows: TGTGCCAGCAGCCAAGCGTCGTGGGAGATAGAGACCCAGTACTTC. This translates into CASSQASWEIETQYF.